Below are 14 T cell receptor beta chains sequenced from a single sample in a study of CD8 T cells in Susac syndrome. RNA in amounts of roughly 0.45 to 1 ug was reverse transcribed with random hexamers. TCRdb ran MiXCR on the immunoSEQ multiplex PCR reads and lists one entry per CDR3 protein. The data hold approximately 190,000 distinct CDR3 sequences, with approximately 96% observed a single time. Sequenced: CD4+ T cells from PBMCs. The receptors shown here come from a human donor with Susac syndrome.

This clonotype was seen a single time. This sequence joins TRBV20-1 and TRBJ2-3; 10 bases align to TRBD2. There are 14 residues in the CDR3. Germline CDR1 DFQATT, CDR2 SNEGSKA (reference sequence). V shed 5 bases, J shed 4 bases, and the junction held 6 bases outside the gene matches. In DNA, the CDR3 is TGCAGTGCTCGGCTAGCGGGGGTTCCAGATACGCAGTATTTT. It is translated as CSARLAGVPDTQYF.

V usage is TRBV30 and J usage is TRBJ1-1; unclear D gene. The CDR3 runs to 12 residues. CDR1 is GTSNPN, CDR2 SVGIG, per germline (reference sequence). V was cut by 1 base and J by 8 bases, with 11 bases left in between. This CDR3 is CAWSATREEAFF. CDR3 bases: TGTGCCTGGAGTGCCACGAGGGAGGAAGCTTTCTTT.

The genes are TRBV5-1 and TRBJ2-7; D ambiguous. The CDR3 covers 13 residues. Per the germline V gene, CDR1 is SGHRS and CDR2 is YFSETQ. V was pared by 6 bases and J by 6 bases, with 16 bases between. The CDR3 DNA reads TGCGCCAGCAAACTCACTGGAGATGGCGAGCAGTACTTC. Protein sequence: CASKLTGDGEQYF.

J is TRBJ2-7 and V is TRBV6-5, with D tentatively TRBD1 (6 bases). The CDR3 consists of 15 residues. Germline assignment: CDR1 MNHEY and CDR2 SVGAGI. Trimming removed 6 bases at V and 2 bases at J, with 17 bases between. CDR3 residues: CASSLNRDMTYEQYF. DNA of the CDR3: TGTGCCAGCAGCCTAAACCGGGACATGACCTACGAGCAGTACTTC.

The chain joins TRBV29-1 to TRBJ2-3, with D perhaps assigned TRBD1 or TRBD2 (6 bases each). Germline-derived CDR1 and CDR2 are SQVTM and ANQGSEA. The CDR3 has 14 amino acids. Deletions cut 4 bases from V and 0 bases from J, with 11 bases between. CDR3 sequence: CSVVRRGSTDTQYF. CDR3 nucleotides: TGCAGCGTTGTGAGGAGGGGGAGCACAGATACGCAGTATTTT.

The genes are TRBV9 and TRBJ1-1; D gene ambiguous. With 0 bases removed from V and 2 bases from J, the gap between germline ends came to 5 bases. CDR1 is SGDLS and CDR2 is YYNGEE in the germline V gene. This CDR3 comprises 13 residues. The CDR3 DNA sequence: TGTGCCAGCAGCGTAGACTCAAACACTGAAGCTTTCTTT. Protein: CASSVDSNTEAFF.

V and J are TRBV20-1 and TRBJ2-5; no clear D. Trimming shortened V by 3 bases and J by 1 base, and 9 bases separated the two germline ends. Germline V gene sequence: CDR1 DFQATT, CDR2 SNEGSKA (reference sequence). There are 13 residues in the CDR3. The CDR3 nucleotides are TGCAGTGCTAGCCTCCCTACCCAAGAGACCCAGTACTTC. It encodes CSASLPTQETQYF.

The chain carries TRBV20-1 and TRBJ2-5, with a tentative D call TRBD2 (6 bases). CDR1 DFQATT and CDR2 SNEGSKA come from the germline V gene (reference sequence). The V end was cut by 6 bases, the J end by 5 bases, with 16 bases between. The CDR3 has 13 amino acids. This chain's CDR3 is CSASPGRFETQYF. CDR3 sequence (DNA): TGCAGTGCCAGTCCAGGGAGGTTCGAGACCCAGTACTTC.

J is TRBJ1-4 and V is TRBV12-3 or TRBV12-4; perhaps TRBD1 as D (6 bases). The V end was cut by 5 bases, the J end by 8 bases, with 15 bases between. The CDR3 covers 14 residues. The CDR3 loop is CASSPDSNQEKLFF. CDR3 bases: TGTGCCAGCAGTCCGGACAGTAATCAGGAAAAACTGTTTTTT.

The CDR3 region is CASSPQWDTQYF. The CDR3 DNA follows: TGTGCCAGCAGTCCCCAGTGGGATACGCAGTATTTT. The chain couples TRBV12-3 or TRBV12-4 to TRBJ2-3, with D hard to call. Trimming stripped 5 bases from V and 6 bases from J, with 9 bases between. The CDR3 totals 12 residues.

This chain uses TRBV20-1 with TRBJ2-1, with no clear D. The V gene lost 0 bases and the J gene lost 0 bases, with 12 bases spanning the gap. The CDR3 is 16 amino acids. Germline lookup yields CDR1 DFQATT and CDR2 SNEGSKA (reference sequence). CDR3 nucleotide sequence: TGCAGTGCTAGAGATTCTCAGCTTAGCTCCTACAATGAGCAGTTCTTC. It is translated as CSARDSQLSSYNEQFF.

This chain connects TRBV11-2 to TRBJ1-2; 8 bases are shared with TRBD1. This CDR3 region has 15 residues. V lost 0 bases, J lost 4 bases, and 4 bases stayed unmatched. CDR1 SGHAT and CDR2 FQNNGV come from the germline V gene. The CDR3 DNA reads as TGTGCCAGCAGCTTAGAGGACAGGGCCGCCTATGGCTACACCTTC. Translated, it gives CASSLEDRAAYGYTF.

This rearrangement joins TRBV9 to TRBJ2-1; 12 nucleotides line up with TRBD2. Germline CDR1 and CDR2: SGDLS and YYNGEE. CDR3 size: 16 residues. With 3 bases clipped from V and 4 bases from J, the junction kept 5 bases outside the gene matches. The CDR3: CASSEGTSGLYNEQFF. DNA of the CDR3: TGTGCCAGCAGCGAGGGGACTAGCGGGCTGTACAATGAGCAGTTCTTC.

The genes are TRBV20-1 and TRBJ2-7; D unresolved. Germline V CDR1 and CDR2: DFQATT, SNEGSKA (reference sequence). CDR3 size: 16 residues. V lost 0 bases, J lost 0 bases, and 15 bases lay in between. This CDR3 reads CSARDEAWGSSYEQYF. The CDR3 DNA sequence: TGCAGTGCTAGAGATGAGGCCTGGGGTAGCTCCTACGAGCAGTACTTC.